This T cell receptor beta chain was profiled in a study of control samples from healthy donors and cancer patients (dated by TCRdb to the early 2020s). The library was produced with the immunoSEQ multiplex PCR assay. TCRdb took this table from immuneACCESS and kept in-frame rearrangements with V and J called. Such tables lack part of the clones; where checked against another copy, unresolved V genes explain under half of the gap, and the rest is unexplained. For this sample the table gives around 90,000 clones, of which 85% to 90% were detected only once. Together, the top ten hold approximately 2% of the sample. A remark on this clone: Its antigen specificity is not known. Base quality data are lacking; no much larger clone is found one base away.

The germline V gene encodes CDR1 LGHDT and CDR2 YNNKEL (reference sequence). The CDR3 sequence holds 16 residues, the cysteine and phenylalanine included. Just the 48-base CDR3 DNA is kept, in frame starting at base 1. V sheds 0 bases and J sheds 0 bases, leaving 10 bases between their ends. The sequence came from a woman aged 40 to 50 in good health. Sequencing input: blood. Here the chain combines TRBV3-1 (or the pseudogene TRBV3-2) and TRBJ2-3, with the D call perhaps TRBD1 or TRBD2, each one matching 5 bases. The CDR3 protein sequence reads: CASSQELGPSTDTQYF. At the DNA level, the sequence is TGTGCCAGCAGCCAAGAGTTGGGACCCAGCACAGATACGCAGTATTTT.